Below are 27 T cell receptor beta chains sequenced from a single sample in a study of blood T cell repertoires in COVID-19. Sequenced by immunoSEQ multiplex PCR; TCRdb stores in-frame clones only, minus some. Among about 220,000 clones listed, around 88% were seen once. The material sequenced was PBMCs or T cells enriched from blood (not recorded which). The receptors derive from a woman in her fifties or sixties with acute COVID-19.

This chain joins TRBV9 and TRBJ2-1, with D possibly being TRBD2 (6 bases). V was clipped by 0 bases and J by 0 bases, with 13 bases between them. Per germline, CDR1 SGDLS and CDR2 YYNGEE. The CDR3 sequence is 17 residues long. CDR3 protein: CASSVAGSGFSYNEQFF. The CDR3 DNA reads TGTGCCAGCAGCGTAGCTGGTAGCGGATTCTCCTACAATGAGCAGTTCTTC.

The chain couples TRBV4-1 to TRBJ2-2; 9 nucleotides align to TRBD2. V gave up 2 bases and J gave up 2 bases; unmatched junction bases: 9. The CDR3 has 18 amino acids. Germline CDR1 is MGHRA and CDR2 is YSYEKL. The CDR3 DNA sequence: TGCGCCAGCAGCCAATCGTCGGTAGCGGGAGTTAACACCGGGGAGCTGTTTTTT. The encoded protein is CASSQSSVAGVNTGELFF.

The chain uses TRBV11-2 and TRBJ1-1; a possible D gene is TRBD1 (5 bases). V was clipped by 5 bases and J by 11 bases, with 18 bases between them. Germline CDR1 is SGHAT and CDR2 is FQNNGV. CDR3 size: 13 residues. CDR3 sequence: CASSPQTAGDAFF. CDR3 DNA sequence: TGTGCCAGCAGCCCTCAAACGGCGGGGGATGCTTTCTTT.

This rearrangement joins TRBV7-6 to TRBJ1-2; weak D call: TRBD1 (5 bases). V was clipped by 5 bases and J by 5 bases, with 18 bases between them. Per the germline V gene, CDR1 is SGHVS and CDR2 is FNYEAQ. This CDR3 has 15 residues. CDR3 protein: CASSPPGGAGYGYTF. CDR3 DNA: TGTGCCAGCAGCCCCCCCGGAGGGGCAGGGTATGGCTACACCTTC.

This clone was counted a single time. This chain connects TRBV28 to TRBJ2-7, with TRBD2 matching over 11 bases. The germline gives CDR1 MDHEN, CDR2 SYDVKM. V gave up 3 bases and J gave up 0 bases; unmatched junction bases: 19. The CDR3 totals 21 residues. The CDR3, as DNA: TGTGCCAGCAGTTTGAGGGTTGGGGATAGCGGGAGGGCCGGCCGCTCCTACGAGCAGTACTTC. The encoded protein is CASSLRVGDSGRAGRSYEQYF.

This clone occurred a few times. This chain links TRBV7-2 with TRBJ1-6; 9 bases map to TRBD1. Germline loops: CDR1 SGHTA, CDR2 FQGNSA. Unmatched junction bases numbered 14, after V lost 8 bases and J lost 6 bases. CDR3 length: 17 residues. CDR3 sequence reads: CASGGRGQGSSNSPLHF. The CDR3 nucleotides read TGTGCCAGCGGCGGCAGGGGACAGGGTTCGAGTAATTCACCCCTCCACTTT.

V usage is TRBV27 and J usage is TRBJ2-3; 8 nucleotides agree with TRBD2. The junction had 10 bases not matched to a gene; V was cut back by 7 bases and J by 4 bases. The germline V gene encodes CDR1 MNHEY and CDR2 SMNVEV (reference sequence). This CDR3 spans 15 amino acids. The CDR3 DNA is TGTGCCAGCACCCAGGGACTAGGGAGGGCAGATACGCAGTATTTT. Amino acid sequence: CASTQGLGRADTQYF.

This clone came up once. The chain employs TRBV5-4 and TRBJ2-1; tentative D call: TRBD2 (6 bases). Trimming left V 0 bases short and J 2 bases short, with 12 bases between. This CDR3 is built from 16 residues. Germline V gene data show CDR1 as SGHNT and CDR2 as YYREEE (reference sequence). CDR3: CASSLAFREPYNEQFF. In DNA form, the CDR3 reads TGTGCCAGCAGCTTGGCCTTTCGGGAGCCCTACAATGAGCAGTTCTTC.

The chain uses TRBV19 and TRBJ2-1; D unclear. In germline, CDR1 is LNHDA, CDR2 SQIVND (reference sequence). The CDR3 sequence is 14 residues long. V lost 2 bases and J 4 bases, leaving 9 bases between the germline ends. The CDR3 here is CASSIKASYNEQFF. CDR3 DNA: TGTGCCAGTAGTATAAAGGCTAGTTACAATGAGCAGTTCTTC.

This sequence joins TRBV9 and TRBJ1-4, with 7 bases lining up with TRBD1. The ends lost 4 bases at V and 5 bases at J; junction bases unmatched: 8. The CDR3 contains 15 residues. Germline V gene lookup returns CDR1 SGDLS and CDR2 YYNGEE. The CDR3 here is CASSPRQGENEKLFF. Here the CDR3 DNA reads TGTGCCAGCAGCCCCCGACAGGGCGAGAATGAAAAACTGTTTTTT.

The CDR3: CASSQRRGWASDTQYF. The DNA of the CDR3 is TGTGCCAGCAGCCAACGACGCGGGTGGGCCTCAGATACGCAGTATTTT. The chain is built from TRBV3-1 (or the pseudogene TRBV3-2) and TRBJ2-3; D perhaps matches TRBD2 (5 bases). The CDR3 contains 16 residues. Trimming stripped 2 bases from V and 4 bases from J, with 16 bases between. Looked up from germline, CDR1 is LGHDT and CDR2 is YNNKEL (reference sequence).

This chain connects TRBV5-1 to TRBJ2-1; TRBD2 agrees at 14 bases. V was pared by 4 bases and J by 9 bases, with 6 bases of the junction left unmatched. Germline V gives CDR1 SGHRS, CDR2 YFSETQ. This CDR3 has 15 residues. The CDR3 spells CASSLTSGRAGEQFF. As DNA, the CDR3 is TGCGCCAGCAGCCTGACTAGCGGGAGGGCCGGTGAGCAGTTCTTC.

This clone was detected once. The CDR3 coding sequence is TGCGCCAGCAGCGTGGGACAGAGAAACACCGGGGAGCTGTTTTTT. It is translated as CASSVGQRNTGELFF. The rearrangement joins TRBV5-1 to TRBJ2-2; 7 nucleotides line up with TRBD1. Per germline, CDR1 SGHRS and CDR2 YFSETQ. The ends lost 4 bases at V and 2 bases at J; junction bases unmatched: 5. The CDR3 totals 15 residues.

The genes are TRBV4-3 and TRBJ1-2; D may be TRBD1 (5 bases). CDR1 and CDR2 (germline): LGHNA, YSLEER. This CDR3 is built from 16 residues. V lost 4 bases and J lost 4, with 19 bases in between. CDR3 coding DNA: TGCGCCAGCAGCCCCGAGGACCAGGGTGGAAGCTATGGCTACACCTTC. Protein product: CASSPEDQGGSYGYTF.

The CDR3 here is CASSPNRGNSPLHF. The CDR3 nucleotides are TGTGCCAGCAGCCCGAACAGGGGGAATTCACCCCTCCACTTT. This sequence joins TRBV7-6 and TRBJ1-6; 8 bases align to TRBD1. Germline CDR1 and CDR2: SGHVS and FNYEAQ. The J segment lost 7 bases and the V segment lost 5 bases, leaving 4 bases of the junction unmatched. The CDR3 has 14 amino acids.

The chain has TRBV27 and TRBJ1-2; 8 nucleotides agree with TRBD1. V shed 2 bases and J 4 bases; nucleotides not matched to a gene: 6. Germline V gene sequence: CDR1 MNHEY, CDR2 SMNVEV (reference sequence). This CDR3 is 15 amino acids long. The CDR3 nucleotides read TGTGCCAGCAGTTTAAGGGCAGGGGGCGGCTATGGCTACACCTTC. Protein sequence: CASSLRAGGGYGYTF.

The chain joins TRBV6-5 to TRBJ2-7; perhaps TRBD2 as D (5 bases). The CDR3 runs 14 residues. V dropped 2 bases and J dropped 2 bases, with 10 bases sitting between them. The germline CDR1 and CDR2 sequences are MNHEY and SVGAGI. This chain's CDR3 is CASSYRRTTYEQYF. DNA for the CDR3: TGTGCCAGCAGTTACCGGAGGACCACCTACGAGCAGTACTTC.

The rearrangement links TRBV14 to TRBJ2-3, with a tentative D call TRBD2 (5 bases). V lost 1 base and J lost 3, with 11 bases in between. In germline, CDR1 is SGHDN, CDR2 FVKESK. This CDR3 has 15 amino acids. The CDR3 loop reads CASSQVGSGTDTQYF. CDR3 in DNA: TGTGCCAGCAGCCAAGTAGGGTCGGGGACAGATACGCAGTATTTT.

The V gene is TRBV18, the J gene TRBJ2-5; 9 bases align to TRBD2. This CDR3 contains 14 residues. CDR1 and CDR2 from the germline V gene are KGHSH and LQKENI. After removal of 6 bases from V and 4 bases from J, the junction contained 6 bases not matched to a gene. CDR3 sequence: CASSLQLAGETQYF. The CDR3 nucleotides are TGTGCCAGCTCGCTTCAACTAGCGGGAGAGACCCAGTACTTC.

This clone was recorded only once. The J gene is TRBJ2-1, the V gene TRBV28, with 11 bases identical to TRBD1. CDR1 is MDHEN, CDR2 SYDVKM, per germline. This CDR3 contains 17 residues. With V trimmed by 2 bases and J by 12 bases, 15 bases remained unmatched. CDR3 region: CASSLGQGASTWLGQFF. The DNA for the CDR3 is TGTGCCAGCAGTTTAGGACAGGGGGCCTCCACCTGGTTGGGGCAGTTCTTC.

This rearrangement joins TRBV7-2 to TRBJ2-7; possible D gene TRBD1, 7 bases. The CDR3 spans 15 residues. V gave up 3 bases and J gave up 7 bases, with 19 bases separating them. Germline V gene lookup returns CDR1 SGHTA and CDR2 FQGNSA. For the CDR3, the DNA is TGTGCCAGCAGCTTTGGGAGGCAGGGGGTTCCGGAGCAGTACTTC. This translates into CASSFGRQGVPEQYF.

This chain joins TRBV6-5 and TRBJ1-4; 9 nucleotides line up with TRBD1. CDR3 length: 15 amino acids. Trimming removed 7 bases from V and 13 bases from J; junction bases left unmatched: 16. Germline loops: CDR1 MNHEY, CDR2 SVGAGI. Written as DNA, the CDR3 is TGTGCCAGCAATACGCGGGAGACAGGGGGTAGGAGACTGTTTTTT. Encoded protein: CASNTRETGGRRLFF.

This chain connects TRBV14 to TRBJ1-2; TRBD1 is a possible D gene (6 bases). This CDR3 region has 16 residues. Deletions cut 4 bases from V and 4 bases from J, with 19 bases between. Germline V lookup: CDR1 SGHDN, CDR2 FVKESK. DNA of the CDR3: TGTGCCAGCAGCCCCCTCCAAGGGGGGGGCGGCTATGGCTACACCTTC. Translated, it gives CASSPLQGGGGYGYTF.

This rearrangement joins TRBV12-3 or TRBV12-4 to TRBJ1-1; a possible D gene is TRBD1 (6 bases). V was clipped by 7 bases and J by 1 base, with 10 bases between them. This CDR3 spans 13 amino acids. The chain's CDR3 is CASNSQGNTEAFF. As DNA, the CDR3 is TGTGCCAGCAACTCACAGGGGAACACTGAAGCTTTCTTT.

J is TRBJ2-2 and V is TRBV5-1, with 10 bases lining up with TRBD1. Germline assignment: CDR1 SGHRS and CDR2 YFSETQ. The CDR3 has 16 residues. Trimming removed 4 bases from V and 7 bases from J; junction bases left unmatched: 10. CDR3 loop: CASSPGTGDRGGELFF. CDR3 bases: TGCGCCAGCAGCCCCGGGACAGGGGATCGCGGCGGGGAGCTGTTTTTT.

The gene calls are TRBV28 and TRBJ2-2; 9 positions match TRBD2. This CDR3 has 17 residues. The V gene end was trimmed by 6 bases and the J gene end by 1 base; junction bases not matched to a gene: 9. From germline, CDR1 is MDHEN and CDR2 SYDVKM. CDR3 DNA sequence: TGTGCCAGCAGATCCATAGCGGGAGTATGGAACACCGGGGAGCTGTTTTTT. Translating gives CASRSIAGVWNTGELFF.

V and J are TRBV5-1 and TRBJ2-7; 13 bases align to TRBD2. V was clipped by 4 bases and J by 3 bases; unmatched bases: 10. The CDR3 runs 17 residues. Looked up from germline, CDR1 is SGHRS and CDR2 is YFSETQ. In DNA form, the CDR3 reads TGCGCCAGCAGCGTGGGACTAGCGGGGAGCGGGGACTACGAGCAGTACTTC. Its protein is CASSVGLAGSGDYEQYF.